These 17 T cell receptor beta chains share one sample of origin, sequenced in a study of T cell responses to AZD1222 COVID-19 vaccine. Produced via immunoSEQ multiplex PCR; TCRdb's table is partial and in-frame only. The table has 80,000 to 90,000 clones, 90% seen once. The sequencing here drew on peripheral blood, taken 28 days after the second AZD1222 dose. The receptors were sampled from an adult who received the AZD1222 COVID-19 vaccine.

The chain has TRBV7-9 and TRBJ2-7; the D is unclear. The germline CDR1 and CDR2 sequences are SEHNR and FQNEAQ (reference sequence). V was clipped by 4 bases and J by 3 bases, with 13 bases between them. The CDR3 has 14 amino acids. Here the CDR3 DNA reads TGTGCCAGCAGCTCGGCCACCTTTGTCTACGAGCAGTACTTC. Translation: CASSSATFVYEQYF.

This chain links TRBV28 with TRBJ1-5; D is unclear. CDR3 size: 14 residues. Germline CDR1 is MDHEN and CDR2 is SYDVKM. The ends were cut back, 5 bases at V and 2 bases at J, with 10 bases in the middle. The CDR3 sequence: CASSRDNGNQPQHF. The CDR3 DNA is TGTGCCAGCAGTCGTGACAACGGCAATCAGCCCCAGCATTTT.

CDR3 DNA: TGTGCCAGCAGTCAGGACACGTTCGCGGCGGGCTACACCTTC. Amino acids: CASSQDTFAAGYTF. The rearrangement links TRBV2 to TRBJ1-2, with D perhaps TRBD1 (5 bases). The CDR3 consists of 14 residues. The germline V gene encodes CDR1 SNHLY and CDR2 FYNNEI. Trimming took 5 bases from V and 8 from J, leaving 18 bases between them.

This CDR3 is CASSLGGIYSPLHF. The DNA for the CDR3 is TGTGCCAGCAGTTTGGGGGGTATTTATTCACCCCTCCACTTT. The chain couples TRBV27 to TRBJ1-6; perhaps TRBD1 as D (5 bases). CDR1 and CDR2 from the germline V gene are MNHEY and SMNVEV (reference sequence). The CDR3 loop spans 14 amino acids. The V end lost 3 bases, the J end lost 8 bases, and 11 bases lay between the germline ends.

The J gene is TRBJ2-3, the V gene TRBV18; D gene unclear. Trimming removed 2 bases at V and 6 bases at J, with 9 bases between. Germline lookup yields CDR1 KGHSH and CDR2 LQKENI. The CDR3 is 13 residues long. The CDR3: CASSPTPSDTQYF. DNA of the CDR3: TGTGCCAGCTCACCAACGCCCAGTGATACGCAGTATTTT.

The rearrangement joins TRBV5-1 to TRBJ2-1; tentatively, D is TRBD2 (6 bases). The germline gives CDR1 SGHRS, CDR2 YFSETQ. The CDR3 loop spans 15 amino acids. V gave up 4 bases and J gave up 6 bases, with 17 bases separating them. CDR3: CASSPQASVVNEQFF. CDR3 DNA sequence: TGCGCCAGCAGCCCCCAGGCTAGCGTGGTCAATGAGCAGTTCTTC. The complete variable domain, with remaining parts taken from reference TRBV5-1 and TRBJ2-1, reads KAGVTQTPRYLIKTRGQQVTLSCSPISGHRSVSWYQQTPGQGLQFLFEYFSETQRNKGNFPGRFSGRQFSNSRSEMNVSTLELGDSALYLCASSPQASVVNEQFFGPGTRLTVL.

The CDR3 DNA reads as TGTGCCAGCAGCTCGGGACTAGCGGGGGTCGGGACCCAGTACTTC. This sequence encodes CASSSGLAGVGTQYF. J is TRBJ2-5 and V is TRBV11-2, with TRBD2 matching over 14 bases. CDR1 is SGHAT and CDR2 is FQNNGV in the germline V gene. J lost 7 bases, V lost 4 bases, and 5 bases had no gene match. This CDR3 comprises 15 residues.

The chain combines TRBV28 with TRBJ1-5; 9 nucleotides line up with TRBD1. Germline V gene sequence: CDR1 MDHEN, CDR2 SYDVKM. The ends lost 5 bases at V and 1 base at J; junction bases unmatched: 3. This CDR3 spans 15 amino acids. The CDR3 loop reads CASSPGQGSNQPQHF. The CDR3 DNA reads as TGTGCCAGCAGTCCCGGACAGGGGAGCAATCAGCCCCAGCATTTT.

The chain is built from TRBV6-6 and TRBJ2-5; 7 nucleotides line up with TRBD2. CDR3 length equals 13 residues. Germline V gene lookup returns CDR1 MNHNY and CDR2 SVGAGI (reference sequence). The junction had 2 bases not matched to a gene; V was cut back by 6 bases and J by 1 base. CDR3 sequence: CASRGGGQETQYF. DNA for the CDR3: TGTGCCAGCAGAGGCGGGGGCCAAGAGACCCAGTACTTC.

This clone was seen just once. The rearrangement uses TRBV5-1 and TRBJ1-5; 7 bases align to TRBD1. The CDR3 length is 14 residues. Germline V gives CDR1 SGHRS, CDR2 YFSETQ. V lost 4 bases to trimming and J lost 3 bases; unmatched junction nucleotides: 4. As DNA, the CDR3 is TGCGCCAGCAGCGACGGACAGGCCAATCAGCCCCAGCATTTT. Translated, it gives CASSDGQANQPQHF.

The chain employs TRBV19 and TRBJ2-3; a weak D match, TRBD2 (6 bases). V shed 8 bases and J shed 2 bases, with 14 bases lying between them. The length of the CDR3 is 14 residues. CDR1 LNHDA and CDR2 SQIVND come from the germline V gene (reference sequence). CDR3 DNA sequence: TGTGCCAGTTGGTCGGGGCGGGACACAGATACGCAGTATTTT. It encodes CASWSGRDTDTQYF.

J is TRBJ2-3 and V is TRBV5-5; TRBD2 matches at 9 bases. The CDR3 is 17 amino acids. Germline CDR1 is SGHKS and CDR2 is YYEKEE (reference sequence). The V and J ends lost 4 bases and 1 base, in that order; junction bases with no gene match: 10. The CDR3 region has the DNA TGTGCCAGCAGCGCCCGTGAGAAGCGGGGGGGCACAGATACGCAGTATTTT. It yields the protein CASSAREKRGGTDTQYF.

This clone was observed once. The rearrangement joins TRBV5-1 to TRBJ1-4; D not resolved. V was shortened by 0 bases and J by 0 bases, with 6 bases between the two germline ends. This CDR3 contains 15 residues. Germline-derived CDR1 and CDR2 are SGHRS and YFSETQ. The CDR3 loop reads CASSLARATNEKLFF. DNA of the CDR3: TGCGCCAGCAGCTTGGCCCGTGCAACTAATGAAAAACTGTTTTTT.

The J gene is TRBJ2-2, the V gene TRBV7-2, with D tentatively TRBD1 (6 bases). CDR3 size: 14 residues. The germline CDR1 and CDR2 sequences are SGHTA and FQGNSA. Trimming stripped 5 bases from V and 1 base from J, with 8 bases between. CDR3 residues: CASSVGQNTGELFF. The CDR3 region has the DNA TGTGCCAGCAGCGTGGGACAGAACACCGGGGAGCTGTTTTTT.

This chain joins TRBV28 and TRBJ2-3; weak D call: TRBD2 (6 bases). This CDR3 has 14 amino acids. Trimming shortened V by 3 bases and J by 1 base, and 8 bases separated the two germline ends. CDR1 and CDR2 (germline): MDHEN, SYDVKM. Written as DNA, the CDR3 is TGTGCCAGCAGTTTTTCGGGGGGCACAGATACGCAGTATTTT. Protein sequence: CASSFSGGTDTQYF.

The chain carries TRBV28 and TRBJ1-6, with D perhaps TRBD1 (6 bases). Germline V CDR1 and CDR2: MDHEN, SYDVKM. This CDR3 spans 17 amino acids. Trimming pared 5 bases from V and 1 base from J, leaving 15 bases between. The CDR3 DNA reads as TGTGCCAGCAGTGAATCTACAGGGTGGTCCTATAATTCACCCCTCCACTTT. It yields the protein CASSESTGWSYNSPLHF.

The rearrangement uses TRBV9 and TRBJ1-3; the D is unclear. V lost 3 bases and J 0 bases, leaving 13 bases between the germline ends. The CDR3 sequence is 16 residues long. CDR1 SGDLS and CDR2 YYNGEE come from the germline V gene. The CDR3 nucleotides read TGTGCCAGCAGCGATTCTGGAGGGTACTCTGGAAACACCATATATTTT. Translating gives CASSDSGGYSGNTIYF.